Listed here are 24 T cell receptor beta chains from one sample, sequenced in a study of blood T cell repertoires in COVID-19. Profiling relied on immunoSEQ multiplex PCR, and the TCRdb table lists in-frame clones only, not all of them. Among some 430,000 clones listed, roughly 91% were seen once. Source material: PBMCs or T cells enriched from blood (not recorded which). The receptors stem from a man between 18 and 29 years old who had recovered from COVID-19.

The chain employs TRBV9 and TRBJ1-6; tentatively, D is TRBD1 (6 bases). In germline, CDR1 is SGDLS, CDR2 YYNGEE. The CDR3 contains 14 residues. The V end was cut by 4 bases, the J end by 5 bases, with 10 bases between. CDR3 nucleotide sequence: TGTGCCAGCAGCCCTCGACAGGATAATTCACCCCTCCACTTT. Protein product: CASSPRQDNSPLHF. The variable domain in full, completed from reference TRBV9 and TRBJ1-6, reads DSGVTQTPKHLITATGQRVTLRCSPRSGDLSVYWYQQSLDQGLQFLIQYYNGEERAKGNILERFSAQQFPDLHSELNLSSLELGDSALYFCASSPRQDNSPLHFGNGTRLTVT.

CDR3 sequence reads: CASSSGLAGGSYNEQFF. The CDR3, as DNA: TGTGCCAGCAGCTCAGGACTAGCGGGAGGCTCCTACAATGAGCAGTTCTTC. The chain is built from TRBV7-3 and TRBJ2-1, with 14 bases aligning to TRBD2. The CDR3 loop spans 17 amino acids. CDR1 and CDR2 from the germline V gene are SGHTA and FQGTGA. V gave up 4 bases and J gave up 0 bases; unmatched junction bases: 2.

The J gene is TRBJ2-3, the V gene TRBV6-5, with D possibly TRBD2 on 5 matching bases. This CDR3 has 13 residues. V lost 4 bases and J lost 8, with 13 bases in between. The germline V gene encodes CDR1 MNHEY and CDR2 SVGAGI. The CDR3 spells CASSFNPRGTQYF. CDR3 DNA: TGTGCCAGCAGTTTCAATCCCCGGGGTACGCAGTATTTT.

The rearrangement links TRBV28 to TRBJ1-5; 9 positions match TRBD1. CDR1 MDHEN and CDR2 SYDVKM come from the germline V gene. The CDR3 covers 14 residues. The J segment lost 7 bases and the V segment lost 5 bases, leaving 6 bases of the junction unmatched. The CDR3 DNA sequence: TGTGCCAGCAGTCCCGGGACAGGGTTACAGCCCCAGCATTTT. Amino acid sequence: CASSPGTGLQPQHF.

The rearrangement joins TRBV5-1 to TRBJ2-2; 11 bases agree with TRBD1. The CDR3 runs to 15 residues. With V trimmed by 2 bases and J by 6 bases, 3 bases remained unmatched. CDR1 and CDR2 from the germline V gene are SGHRS and YFSETQ. In DNA form, the CDR3 reads TGCGCCAGCAGCTTACCGGGACAGGGGGCCGGGGAGCTGTTTTTT. It codes for CASSLPGQGAGELFF.

This rearrangement joins TRBV5-1 to TRBJ1-1, with 8 positions matching TRBD1. Trimming took 4 bases from V and 6 from J; bases not matched to a gene: 14. The CDR3 totals 16 residues. Per germline, CDR1 SGHRS and CDR2 YFSETQ. The CDR3 DNA reads as TGCGCCAGCAGCACGGGACAGGCCCTGGGGAATCCTGAAGCTTTCTTT. Translated: CASSTGQALGNPEAFF.

The chain uses TRBV15 and TRBJ1-2; D remains ambiguous. CDR1 is LNHNV and CDR2 is YYDKDF in the germline V gene (reference sequence). This CDR3 has 16 amino acids. Trimming cost V 1 base and J 8 bases, with 20 bases left between them. CDR3: CATSRVEGKGLGGYTF. Written as DNA, the CDR3 is TGTGCCACCAGCAGAGTGGAGGGAAAGGGTCTTGGGGGCTACACCTTC.

This clone was counted once. V usage is TRBV6-5 and J usage is TRBJ1-5; 9 bases fit TRBD1. CDR3 length: 14 residues. CDR1 MNHEY and CDR2 SVGAGI come from the germline V gene. V gave up 5 bases and J gave up 4 bases; unmatched junction bases: 3. This CDR3 reads CASSIDRGNQPQHF. CDR3 sequence (DNA): TGTGCCAGCAGTATAGACAGGGGGAATCAGCCCCAGCATTTT.

The chain joins TRBV6-6 to TRBJ2-7, with D possibly matching TRBD1 (5 bases). CDR1 is MNHNY, CDR2 SVGAGI, per germline (reference sequence). V was cut by 1 base and J by 0 bases, with 10 bases left in between. This CDR3 region has 15 residues. Here the CDR3 DNA reads TGTGCCAGCAGTTACTTTGGCAGGGACTCCTACGAGCAGTACTTC. Translation: CASSYFGRDSYEQYF.

The rearrangement joins TRBV12-3 or TRBV12-4 to TRBJ1-1, with TRBD1 matching 7 bases. After removal of 7 bases from V and 4 bases from J, the junction contained 6 bases not matched to a gene. CDR3 length equals 13 residues. The CDR3 DNA reads TGTGCCAGCACCCGACAGGGAAGCACTGAAGCTTTCTTT. Translation: CASTRQGSTEAFF.

The chain couples TRBV19 to TRBJ1-2, with 8 nucleotides matching TRBD1. This CDR3 spans 15 amino acids. Germline CDR1 and CDR2: LNHDA and SQIVND (reference sequence). With 5 bases clipped from V and 4 bases from J, the junction kept 9 bases outside the gene matches. DNA for the CDR3: TGTGCCAGTAGTGCTCTAGGACAGGGAGTCTATGGCTACACCTTC. It specifies CASSALGQGVYGYTF.

The chain uses TRBV6-1 and TRBJ2-5; no clear D. Trimming cost V 3 bases and J 5 bases, with 10 bases left between them. The germline gives CDR1 MNHNS, CDR2 SASEGT. The CDR3 length is 13 residues. For the CDR3, the DNA is TGTGCCAGCAGTGAGATGGCAAAGGAGACCCAGTACTTC. The encoded protein is CASSEMAKETQYF.

The rearrangement links TRBV5-4 to TRBJ2-5; D possibly corresponds to TRBD2 (6 bases). Germline V lookup: CDR1 SGHNT, CDR2 YYREEE (reference sequence). V was trimmed by 0 bases and J by 9 bases, leaving 15 bases between them. This CDR3 is built from 14 residues. The CDR3 loop reads CASSLGGTLKAQYF. The CDR3 DNA follows: TGTGCCAGCAGCTTGGGAGGGACTTTAAAGGCCCAGTACTTC.

This clone was recorded once. The chain carries TRBV29-1 and TRBJ2-2, with a weak D call TRBD1 (5 bases). The CDR3 runs to 13 residues. The germline gives CDR1 SQVTM, CDR2 ANQGSEA. The germline V and J ends were trimmed by 7 bases and 1 base, with 10 bases remaining between them. The CDR3 reads CSADQGNTGELFF. In DNA form, the CDR3 reads TGCAGCGCCGACCAGGGGAACACCGGGGAGCTGTTTTTT.

V gene TRBV7-9 combines with J gene TRBJ1-1; 9 nucleotides agree with TRBD1. The CDR3 is made up of 18 amino acids. From germline, CDR1 is SEHNR and CDR2 FQNEAQ (reference sequence). The ends lost 5 bases at V and 4 bases at J; junction bases unmatched: 17. The CDR3 region has the DNA TGTGCCAGCAGCCCGACTTTATACTTTGACAGGGGGAGCACTGAAGCTTTCTTT. This translates into CASSPTLYFDRGSTEAFF.

The CDR3 DNA reads as TGCGCCAGCAGTGAGTCCCACAGGGGGCGGGATGAAGCTTTCTTT. Residues: CASSESHRGRDEAFF. This sequence joins TRBV10-2 and TRBJ1-1, with 9 bases aligning to TRBD1. V lost 0 bases to trimming and J lost 7 bases; unmatched junction nucleotides: 6. The CDR3 length is 15 residues. The germline CDR1 and CDR2 sequences are WSHSY and SAAADI.

The chain is built from TRBV4-1 and TRBJ1-2; the D is unclear. CDR3 length equals 12 residues. V was pared by 1 base and J by 7 bases, with 7 bases between. CDR1 is MGHRA and CDR2 is YSYEKL in the germline V gene. The CDR3 sequence is CASSQVAGGYTF. The CDR3 nucleotides are TGCGCCAGCAGCCAAGTTGCGGGTGGCTACACCTTC.

This rearrangement joins TRBV10-3 to TRBJ1-6, with TRBD1 identical over 8 bases. V lost 6 bases to trimming and J lost 9 bases; unmatched junction nucleotides: 10. Germline CDR1 and CDR2: ENHRY and SYGVKD. This CDR3 has 15 amino acids. CDR3: CAISLGQGSSSPLHF. CDR3 in DNA: TGTGCCATCAGCCTTGGACAGGGTTCGAGTTCACCCCTCCACTTT.

V usage is TRBV30 and J usage is TRBJ1-5, with a tentative D call TRBD1 (6 bases). Per germline, CDR1 GTSNPN and CDR2 SVGIG (reference sequence). V was pared by 2 bases and J by 1 base, with 18 bases between. The CDR3 is 17 amino acids. CDR3 nucleotides: TGTGCCTGGAGTTATAGCGGGGGGCGGTTAAGCAATCAGCCCCAGCATTTT. Translating gives CAWSYSGGRLSNQPQHF.

V usage is TRBV7-9 and J usage is TRBJ1-2, with TRBD1 identical over 7 bases. The CDR3 is made up of 17 amino acids. The germline CDR1 and CDR2 sequences are SEHNR and FQNEAQ (reference sequence). V dropped 3 bases and J dropped 4; count of bases not matched to a gene: 14. The CDR3 reads CASSFRAGKGQSYGYTF. The CDR3 DNA is TGTGCCAGCAGCTTCCGGGCAGGCAAGGGACAGAGCTATGGCTACACCTTC.

This rearrangement joins TRBV5-1 to TRBJ2-3, with TRBD2 identical over 11 bases. The CDR3 runs to 15 residues. Germline lookup yields CDR1 SGHRS and CDR2 YFSETQ. V gave up 4 bases and J gave up 6 bases; unmatched junction bases: 7. In nucleotides, the CDR3 is TGCGCCAGCAGCCCACTAGCGGGGGATACGGATACGCAGTATTTT. Translating gives CASSPLAGDTDTQYF.

The rearrangement links TRBV10-3 to TRBJ1-4; D possibly corresponds to TRBD1 (5 bases). This CDR3 has 18 amino acids. The V gene lost 11 bases and the J gene lost 2 bases, with 27 bases spanning the gap. CDR1 ENHRY and CDR2 SYGVKD come from the germline V gene. CDR3 DNA sequence: TGTGCCGTCGGGGGGTCTGATGACCCGTCCCTCACTAATGAAAAACTGTTTTTT. Translation gives CAVGGSDDPSLTNEKLFF.

V usage is TRBV14 and J usage is TRBJ2-1, with D perhaps TRBD1 (5 bases). Germline loops: CDR1 SGHDN, CDR2 FVKESK. The V gene lost 3 bases and the J gene lost 10 bases, with 13 bases spanning the gap. The CDR3 runs to 13 residues. The CDR3 sequence: CASSQGLESEQFF. In nucleotides, the CDR3 is TGTGCCAGCAGCCAGGGGCTTGAGAGCGAGCAGTTCTTC.

This chain links TRBV25-1 with TRBJ1-2; D uncertain. Germline CDR1 is MGHDK and CDR2 is SYGVNS. The CDR3 is 11 residues long. The V and J ends lost 1 base and 13 bases respectively, with 10 bases between them. The CDR3 DNA is TGTGCCAGCAGTGAATTTGAGGTGTTCACCTTC. Residues: CASSEFEVFTF.